A single sample gave rise to the 24 T cell receptor beta chains below, sequenced in a study of shared T cell receptors in the human thymus. The method was immunoSEQ multiplex PCR; TCRdb's version includes in-frame clones alone and lacks a portion of them. The table records 550,000 to 800,000 clones, approximately 85% of them present only once. These same records also appear under a second study, on human thymus T cells.

The source material was thymocytes. The receptors here all came from a girl under three years old with a congenital heart defect.

The CDR3 DNA reads as TGTGCCAGCAGCCCGCTACAGGGTGTCGGCTCACCCCTCCACTTT. This gives the protein CASSPLQGVGSPLHF. This sequence joins TRBV7-2 and TRBJ1-6, with D possibly TRBD1 on 6 matching bases. The CDR3 extends over 15 amino acids. V shed 5 bases and J shed 10 bases, with 18 bases lying between them. CDR1 and CDR2 from the germline V gene are SGHTA and FQGNSA.

The rearrangement uses TRBV6-5 and TRBJ2-5; D might be TRBD2 (5 bases). The CDR3 spans 13 residues. Trimming shortened V by 6 bases and J by 4 bases, and 12 bases separated the two germline ends. Germline CDR1 and CDR2: MNHEY and SVGAGI. The CDR3 here is CASSPVGGETQYF. Here the CDR3 DNA reads TGTGCCAGCAGCCCGGTCGGAGGAGAGACCCAGTACTTC.

J is TRBJ1-1 and V is TRBV7-4; 7 nucleotides agree with TRBD1. Per germline, CDR1 SGHVT and CDR2 SQSDAQ. The CDR3 consists of 16 residues. J gave up 5 bases and V 4 bases, and 13 bases lay outside the gene matches. The CDR3 DNA reads TGTGCCAGCAGCTCAACCCCGACAGGGCTGGGGACTGAAGCTTTCTTT. Amino acid sequence: CASSSTPTGLGTEAFF.

The chain employs TRBV9 and TRBJ1-1; 7 positions agree with TRBD1. The CDR3 runs to 16 residues. The J segment lost 2 bases and the V segment lost 3 bases, leaving 10 bases of the junction unmatched. Germline lookup yields CDR1 SGDLS and CDR2 YYNGEE. The CDR3 nucleotides read TGTGCCAGCAGCGGAACCAACAGGGGACGTAACACTGAAGCTTTCTTT. Protein product: CASSGTNRGRNTEAFF.

The J gene is TRBJ1-1, the V gene TRBV29-1; 8 positions agree with TRBD1. V was clipped by 8 bases and J by 3 bases; unmatched bases: 11. The V gene's germline CDR1 is SQVTM and CDR2 ANQGSEA. The CDR3 covers 14 residues. This CDR3 is CSSSYRGNDTEAFF. The CDR3, as DNA: TGCAGCTCTAGTTACAGGGGGAACGACACTGAAGCTTTCTTT.

J is TRBJ1-4 and V is TRBV4-1; TRBD1 might be the D (5 bases). Trimming shortened V by 2 bases and J by 8 bases, and 18 bases separated the two germline ends. Germline V lookup: CDR1 MGHRA, CDR2 YSYEKL. The CDR3 has 16 amino acids. CDR3 loop: CASSQRSGGYQEKLFF. The DNA of the CDR3 is TGCGCCAGCAGCCAAAGGAGCGGGGGGTATCAGGAAAAACTGTTTTTT.

This clone was seen only a few times. V usage is TRBV28 and J usage is TRBJ1-2; D call uncertain. Germline V gives CDR1 MDHEN, CDR2 SYDVKM. This CDR3 has 14 residues. V was cut by 6 bases and J by 4 bases, with 15 bases left in between. The CDR3 sequence: CASRPIRGSYGYTF. As DNA, the CDR3 is TGTGCCAGCAGACCGATTCGGGGTAGCTATGGCTACACCTTC.

V is TRBV18 and J is TRBJ1-1, with D hard to call. Per the germline V gene, CDR1 is KGHSH and CDR2 is LQKENI. The CDR3 consists of 15 residues. The V gene lost 2 bases and the J gene lost 4 bases, with 14 bases spanning the gap. CDR3 loop: CASSPGFLQSTEAFF. CDR3 in DNA: TGTGCCAGCTCACCAGGGTTTCTACAGAGCACTGAAGCTTTCTTT.

The chain is built from TRBV18 and TRBJ1-5; D possibly corresponds to TRBD1 (5 bases). V lost 4 bases and J lost 7, with 14 bases in between. The CDR3 is made up of 14 amino acids. Per the germline V gene, CDR1 is KGHSH and CDR2 is LQKENI. DNA for the CDR3: TGTGCCAGCTCACTCAGGGCGCCCCCCCAGCCCCAGCATTTT. Its protein is CASSLRAPPQPQHF.

The rearrangement links TRBV29-1 to TRBJ2-3, with D possibly TRBD2 on 6 matching bases. The germline CDR1 and CDR2 sequences are SQVTM and ANQGSEA. The V gene lost 2 bases and the J gene lost 2 bases, with 29 bases spanning the gap. This CDR3 is built from 20 residues. CDR3 sequence: CSVEPPGLNPTRNITDTQYF. DNA of the CDR3: TGCAGCGTTGAACCCCCGGGACTCAACCCCACCCGAAACATCACAGATACGCAGTATTTT.

V usage is TRBV6-1 and J usage is TRBJ2-3, with 11 bases that match TRBD2. The germline gives CDR1 MNHNS, CDR2 SASEGT. After removal of 10 bases from V and 11 bases from J, the junction contained 14 bases not matched to a gene. The length of the CDR3 is 14 residues. The CDR3 DNA is TGTGCCACAAGACGACTAGCGGGGCCCAAGGGGCAGTATTTT. Protein sequence: CATRRLAGPKGQYF.

The chain has TRBV19 and TRBJ1-2, with a tentative D call TRBD1 (5 bases). Germline V lookup: CDR1 LNHDA, CDR2 SQIVND (reference sequence). This CDR3 is 13 amino acids long. Trimming removed 5 bases from V and 8 bases from J, with 15 bases in between. The DNA of the CDR3 is TGTGCCAGTAGTCCCTTGTGCGGGGCAGGCTACACCTTC. Its translation: CASSPLCGAGYTF.

The table lists this clone with a few counts. This rearrangement joins TRBV4-3 to TRBJ2-1; TRBD2 might be the D (6 bases). From germline, CDR1 is LGHNA and CDR2 YSLEER. The CDR3 covers 18 residues. Between the trimmed V and J ends, which lost 1 base and 4 bases, there was a span of 20 bases. CDR3 bases: TGCGCCAGCAGCCAAGGAGGACGTTACCACGGACTATACAATGAGCAGTTCTTC. It translates to CASSQGGRYHGLYNEQFF.

Only one count was recorded for this clone. The gene calls are TRBV12-5 and TRBJ1-5; D remains ambiguous. CDR1 is LGHNT, CDR2 FRNRAP, per germline. With 5 bases removed from V and 5 bases from J, the gap between germline ends came to 4 bases. This CDR3 is 11 amino acids long. CDR3: CASGHHQPQHF. CDR3 bases: TGTGCTAGTGGTCATCATCAGCCCCAGCATTTT.

This sequence joins TRBV27 and TRBJ2-1; 12 nucleotides line up with TRBD2. The CDR3 extends over 19 amino acids. Germline V lookup: CDR1 MNHEY, CDR2 SMNVEV (reference sequence). J lost 9 bases, V lost 5 bases, and 20 bases had no gene match. CDR3 nucleotide sequence: TGTGCCAGCAGTCCCATACATTCCTGGACTAGCGGGGTCCAGGGTGAGCAGTTCTTC. This translates into CASSPIHSWTSGVQGEQFF.

The chain links TRBV5-6 to TRBJ2-7; TRBD1 aligns across 12 bases. Germline-derived CDR1 and CDR2 are SGHDT and YYEEEE. The CDR3 runs 17 residues. The ends lost 5 bases at V and 3 bases at J; junction bases unmatched: 12. This chain's CDR3 is CASRLAVGDRGLYEQYF. The CDR3 nucleotides read TGTGCCAGCAGACTTGCCGTGGGGGACAGGGGGCTCTACGAGCAGTACTTC.

The J gene is TRBJ1-2, the V gene TRBV7-9; 8 nucleotides match TRBD1. Germline loops: CDR1 SEHNR, CDR2 FQNEAQ (reference sequence). This CDR3 comprises 15 residues. V was pared by 3 bases and J by 2 bases, with 5 bases of the junction left unmatched. CDR3 sequence: CASSFTGGFNYGYTF. The CDR3 coding sequence is TGTGCCAGCAGCTTCACAGGGGGATTCAACTATGGCTACACCTTC.

This chain connects TRBV28 to TRBJ1-4, with D unclear. V lost 8 bases and J 8 bases, leaving 6 bases between the germline ends. Germline-derived CDR1 and CDR2 are MDHEN and SYDVKM. The CDR3 runs to 10 residues. Here the CDR3 DNA reads TGTGCCAGCGGTTCGGAAAAACTGTTTTTT. Protein: CASGSEKLFF.

The chain uses TRBV29-1 and TRBJ1-2; 8 positions agree with TRBD1. The length of the CDR3 is 13 residues. V lost 7 bases, J lost 3 bases, and 7 bases stayed unmatched. Per germline, CDR1 SQVTM and CDR2 ANQGSEA. The CDR3 region is CSALDRGDYGYTF. CDR3 bases: TGCAGCGCTTTAGACAGGGGCGACTATGGCTACACCTTC.

On this clone: The same CDR3 can be traced to other DNA sequences in this sample. The chain employs TRBV7-2 and TRBJ1-5; tentatively, D is TRBD1 (6 bases). CDR3 size: 12 residues. Trimming took 2 bases from V and 7 from J, leaving 6 bases between them. The germline V gene encodes CDR1 SGHTA and CDR2 FQGNSA. This CDR3 reads CASSLRGQPQHF. As DNA, the CDR3 is TGTGCCAGCAGCTTAAGGGGGCAGCCCCAGCATTTT.

This chain joins TRBV19 and TRBJ1-1; D ambiguous. The CDR3 loop spans 13 amino acids. Germline V gene lookup returns CDR1 LNHDA and CDR2 SQIVND (reference sequence). V shed 4 bases and J shed 2 bases, with 8 bases lying between them. The CDR3 DNA reads TGTGCCAGTAGTACGTGGAGAAACACTGAAGCTTTCTTT. As protein: CASSTWRNTEAFF. Full variable domain (outside the CDR3, taken from reference TRBV19 and TRBJ1-1): DGGITQSPKYLFRKEGQNVTLSCEQNLNHDAMYWYRQDPGQGLRLIYYSQIVNDFQKGDIAEGYSVSREKKESFPLTVTSAQKNPTAFYLCASSTWRNTEAFFGQGTRLTVV.

The chain has TRBV5-4 and TRBJ2-1, with TRBD1 matching 10 bases. This CDR3 comprises 15 residues. Germline V lookup: CDR1 SGHNT, CDR2 YYREEE (reference sequence). Trimming took 4 bases from V and 5 from J; bases not matched to a gene: 6. The CDR3 here is CASSNPGQGNNEQFF. In DNA form, the CDR3 reads TGTGCCAGCAGCAATCCGGGACAGGGGAACAATGAGCAGTTCTTC.

The chain recombines TRBV6-4 with TRBJ1-2; a possible D gene is TRBD1 (6 bases). In germline, CDR1 is MRHNA, CDR2 SNTAGT. The CDR3 spans 19 residues. V was cut by 7 bases and J by 4 bases, with 31 bases left in between. The CDR3 sequence is CASMGVCRGVGLGLYGYTF. The DNA for the CDR3 is TGTGCCAGCATGGGCGTATGCAGGGGAGTTGGGTTGGGGCTCTATGGCTACACCTTC.

V usage is TRBV9 and J usage is TRBJ1-4; perhaps TRBD1 as D (6 bases). This CDR3 has 18 residues. Germline V lookup: CDR1 SGDLS, CDR2 YYNGEE. V was shortened by 0 bases and J by 7 bases, with 22 bases between the two germline ends. CDR3 loop: CASSVGRGRGILGEKLFF. The CDR3 nucleotides read TGTGCCAGCAGCGTAGGCCGGGGAAGGGGGATATTAGGTGAAAAACTGTTTTTT.